This T cell receptor (beta chain) was sequenced in a study of T cell responses to AZD1222 COVID-19 vaccine. Of note for this clone: Its antigen remains unidentified.

Sequencing used immunoSEQ multiplex PCR; TCRdb keeps in-frame clones, though not all of them. The sample holds about 99,000 clones, more than 85% seen once. Germline CDR1 and CDR2: MNHEY and SMNVEV (reference sequence). The CDR3 loop spans 15 amino acids. The V segment lost 6 bases and the J segment 1 base; nucleotides outside the gene matches: 8. Study-wide points: White British ancestry dominated among donors, who included more females, and clonal diversity was possibly underestimated. Spike-wide coverage was observed for vaccine-associated CD4 TCRs, with dominant responses at 160-218 and 743-854. When two AZD1222 doses had been given, Spike-specific TCR breadth and depth rose.

The sequence was obtained from an adult in good health. Sample: peripheral blood, taken on day 0 of AZD1222 vaccination. The chain is built from TRBV27 and TRBJ1-1; 7 positions agree with TRBD1. This chain's CDR3 is CASRLKGAWNTEAFF. The DNA of the CDR3 is TGTGCCAGCAGATTAAAGGGGGCTTGGAACACTGAAGCTTTCTTT.